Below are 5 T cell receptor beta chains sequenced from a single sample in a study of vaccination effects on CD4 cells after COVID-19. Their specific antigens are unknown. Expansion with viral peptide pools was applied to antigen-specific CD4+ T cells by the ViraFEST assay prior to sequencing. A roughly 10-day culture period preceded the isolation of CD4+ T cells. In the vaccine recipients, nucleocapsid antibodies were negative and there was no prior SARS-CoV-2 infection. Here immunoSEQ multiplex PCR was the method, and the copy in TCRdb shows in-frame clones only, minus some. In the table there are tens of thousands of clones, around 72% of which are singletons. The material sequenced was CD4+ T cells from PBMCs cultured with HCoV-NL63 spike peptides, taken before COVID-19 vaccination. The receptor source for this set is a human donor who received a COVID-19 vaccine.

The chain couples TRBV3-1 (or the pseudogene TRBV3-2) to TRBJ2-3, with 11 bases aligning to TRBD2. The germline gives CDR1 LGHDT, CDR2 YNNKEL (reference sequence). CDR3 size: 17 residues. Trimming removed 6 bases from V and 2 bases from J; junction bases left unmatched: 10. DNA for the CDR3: TGTGCCAGCAGGCCCCCTTCTAGCGGGAGGAACACAGATACGCAGTATTTT. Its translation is CASRPPSSGRNTDTQYF.

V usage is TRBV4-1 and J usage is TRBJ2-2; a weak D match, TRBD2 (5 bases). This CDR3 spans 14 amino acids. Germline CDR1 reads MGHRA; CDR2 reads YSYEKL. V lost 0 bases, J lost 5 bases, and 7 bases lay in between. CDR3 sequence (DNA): TGCGCCAGCAGCCAAGATTGGACTACCGGGGAGCTGTTTTTT. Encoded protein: CASSQDWTTGELFF.

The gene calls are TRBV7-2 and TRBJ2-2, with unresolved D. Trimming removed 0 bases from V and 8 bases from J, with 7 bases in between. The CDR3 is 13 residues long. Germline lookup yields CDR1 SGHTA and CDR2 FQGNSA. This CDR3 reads CASSLAQQGELFF. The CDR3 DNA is TGTGCCAGCAGCTTAGCGCAACAGGGGGAGCTGTTTTTT.

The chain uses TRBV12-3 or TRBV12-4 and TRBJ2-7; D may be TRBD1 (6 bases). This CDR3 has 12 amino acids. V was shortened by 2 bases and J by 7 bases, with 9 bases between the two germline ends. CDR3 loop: CASSLRGWEQYF. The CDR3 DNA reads TGTGCCAGCAGTTTAAGGGGGTGGGAGCAGTACTTC.

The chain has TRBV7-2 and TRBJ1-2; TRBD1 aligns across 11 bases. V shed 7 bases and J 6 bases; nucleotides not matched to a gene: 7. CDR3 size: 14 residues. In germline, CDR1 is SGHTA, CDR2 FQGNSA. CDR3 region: CASTRGQGANGYTF. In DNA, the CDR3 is TGTGCCAGCACCCGCGGACAGGGGGCTAATGGCTACACCTTC.